Listed below are T cell receptor beta chains from one sample, sequenced in a study of molecular identifiers for immune sequencing clone quantification. Each CDR3 protein is one row after TCRdb ran MiXCR on the PCR reads. The repertoire holds tens of thousands of distinct CDR3 sequences, with around 18% as singletons. The sequencing sample was made of naive CD8+ T cells from blood, with Jurkat cell RNA spiked in. The receptors were sampled from a human donor in good health. Some libraries in this study had Jurkat cell RNA spiked in. The CDR3 runs from the conserved cysteine through the conserved F or W.

TRBV29-1 | CSAENQSSYNEQFF
TRBV28 | CASSPIGGPYEQYF
TRBV25-1 | CASSDLGQETQYF
TRBV6-5 | CASSKLGLADYNEQFF
TRBV11-1 | CASSLTEGRNEQFF
TRBV12-3/TRBV12-4 | CASSHGTGDQVTQYF
TRBV19 | CASRISTRENTEAFF
TRBV7-2 | CASGLGVSPYEQYF
TRBV6-6 | CASGGQYLDEQFF
TRBV6-5 | CASSHRQGGSDYGYTF
TRBV12-5 | CASGLFTGTGITYEQYF
TRBV27 | CASSPPAAGGLMNEKLFF
TRBV20-1 | CSATDGNSYNEQFF
TRBV7-9 | CASSFSGTEQYF
TRBV30 | CACQKTPYNEQFF
TRBV29-1 | CSVESPAGGSDTQYF
TRBV4-1 | CASSHSATFSSYNEQFF
TRBV27 | CASSLYHKDTQYF
TRBV19 | CASSISGTGGYDQPQHF
TRBV5-1 | CASSLDLTGGEKNIQYF
TRBV12-5 | CASGLVLYSQETQYF
TRBV11-3 | CASSVTEATSSGRAYEQYF
TRBV29-1 | CSAGQRGTNTEAFF
TRBV7-9 | CASSEGQGTGELFF
TRBV2 | CASSEAGAGLENIQYF
TRBV5-4 | CASSFQVLAVDYEQCF
TRBV7-9 | CASRERTGRNGTGELFF
TRBV20-1 | CSARVKTRPLTGELFF
TRBV24-1 | CATSDNTYGTRTDTQYF
TRBV19 | CASSIQSSYNEQFF
TRBV24-1 | CATSDRIGNEQFF
TRBV19 | CASSPSGSPYIEQFF
TRBV4-3 | CASSQFQGAEIFWNTEAFF
TRBV6-2/TRBV6-3 | CATSGVSDTQYF
TRBV20-1 | CSALLILAGTSGSGLKRDTQYF
TRBV12-3/TRBV12-4 | CASSEMNTEAFF
TRBV4-1 | CASSQADGDEQFF
TRBV19 | CASRGQDEQIVHGYTF
TRBV12-5 | CASGPEAGYEQYF
TRBV7-9 | CANSPPASGSETQYF
TRBV7-2 | CASSFPSSGTNTGELFF
TRBV11-3 | CASSLLALRYNEQFF
TRBV4-1 | CASSPYSPGNTIYF
TRBV27 | CASSTRDRHQETQYF
TRBV7-2 | CASSLRTQNTEAFF
TRBV7-2 | CASSSTGLAVYNEQFF